The present T cell receptor (beta chain) was sequenced within a study of T cell repertoires in cytomegalovirus infection. At the level of the study: It can be stated that public TCR beta signatures indicated CMV infection as well as a matching HLA type.

TCRdb passed the reads through MiXCR, listing each CDR3 protein once. The sample contains about 310,000 distinct CDR3 sequences, 15% to 20% of which appear only once. The CDR3 spans 13 residues. Germline-derived CDR1 and CDR2 are LNHDA and SQIVND (reference sequence). After removal of 10 bases from V and 0 bases from J, the junction contained 5 bases not matched to a gene. On this clonotype: Its antigen is unidentified.

Study-level points and caveats: Of the TCR beta families, the public ones yielded a cumulative frequency that identified carriers of CMV plus the relevant HLA. Across the ex vivo response, the dominant clonotypes were HLA-C-restricted CMV-specific TCR beta clonotypes.

Sample: PBMCs. This chain connects TRBV19 to TRBJ1-1, with 7 positions matching TRBD1. This TCR came from a human donor in good health (CMV status not recorded). Some clones in this sample may be carry-over from other donors' samples. In nucleotides, the CDR3 is TGTGCCACCACGACAGGGCTGAACACTGAAGCTTTCTTT. Protein: CATTTGLNTEAFF.